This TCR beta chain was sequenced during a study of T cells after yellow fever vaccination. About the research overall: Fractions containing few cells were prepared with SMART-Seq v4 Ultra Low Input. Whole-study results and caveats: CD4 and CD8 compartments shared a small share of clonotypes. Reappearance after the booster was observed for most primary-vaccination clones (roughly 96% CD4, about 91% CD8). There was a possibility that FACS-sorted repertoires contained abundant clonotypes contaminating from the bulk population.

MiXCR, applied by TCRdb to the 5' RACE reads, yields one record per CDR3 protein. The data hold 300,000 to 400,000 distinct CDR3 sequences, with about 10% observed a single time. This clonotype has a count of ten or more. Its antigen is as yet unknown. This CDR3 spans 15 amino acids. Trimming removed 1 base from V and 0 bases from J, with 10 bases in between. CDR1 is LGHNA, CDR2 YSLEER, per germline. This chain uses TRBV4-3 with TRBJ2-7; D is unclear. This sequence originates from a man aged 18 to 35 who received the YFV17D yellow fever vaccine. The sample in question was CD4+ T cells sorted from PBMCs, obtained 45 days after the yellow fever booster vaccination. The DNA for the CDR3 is TGCGCCAGCAGCCAAGCCGTACAAAGCTCCTACGAGCAGTACTTC. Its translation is CASSQAVQSSYEQYF.